This T cell receptor beta chain is from a study of Ad26.COV2.S vaccination and SARS-CoV-2 variants. Repertoires were generated with immunoSEQ multiplex PCR, while TCRdb's copy carries only in-frame clones and drops some. The table includes 450,000 to 550,000 clones, about 88% detected once. The sample's treatment: roughly 18 received Ad26.COV2.S at low or high dose, single or two shots; about five received placebo; per-sample allocation not given. Day 63 after the first vaccine or placebo injection was the time point for sampling. Source: peripheral blood, taken in a trial of Ad26.COV2.S vaccine versus placebo. This sequence originates from a person between 18 and 59 years old who received the Ad26.COV2.S COVID-19 vaccine or a placebo.

The CDR3 sequence is CASSRTPATNEKLFF. The CDR3 region has the DNA TGCGCCAGCAGCCGTACTCCCGCAACTAATGAAAAACTGTTTTTT. The chain carries TRBV4-3 and TRBJ1-4, with D uncertain. V gave up 4 bases and J gave up 0 bases, with 9 bases separating them. This CDR3 has 15 residues. In germline, CDR1 is LGHNA, CDR2 YSLEER.